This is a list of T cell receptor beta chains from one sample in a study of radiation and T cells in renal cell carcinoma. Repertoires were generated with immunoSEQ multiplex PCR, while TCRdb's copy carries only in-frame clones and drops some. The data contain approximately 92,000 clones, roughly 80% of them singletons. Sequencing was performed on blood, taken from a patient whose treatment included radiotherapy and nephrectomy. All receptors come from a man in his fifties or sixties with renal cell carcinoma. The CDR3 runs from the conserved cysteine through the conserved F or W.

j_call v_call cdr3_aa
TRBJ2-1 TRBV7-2 CASSLQGGNHNEQFF
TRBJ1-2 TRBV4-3 CASSLNSGDGYTF
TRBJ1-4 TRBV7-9 CASSLTATNEKLFF
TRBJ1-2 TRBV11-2 CASRKSLEREGAAGYTF
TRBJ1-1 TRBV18 CASSPRTGVTEAFF
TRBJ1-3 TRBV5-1 CASSPEGRAAYF
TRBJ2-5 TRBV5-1 CASSPGLAGGRETQYF
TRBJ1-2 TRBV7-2 CASSLGTGAHGYTF
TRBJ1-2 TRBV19 CASSYPDPWGSYGYTF
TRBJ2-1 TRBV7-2 CASSAQNPYNEQFF
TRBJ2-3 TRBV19 CASSSTRTSASTDTQYF
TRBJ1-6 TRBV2 CASSESGHVYSPLHF
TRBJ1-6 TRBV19 CASCYGVKSPLHF
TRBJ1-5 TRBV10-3 CAISESVDQPQHF
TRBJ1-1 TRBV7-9 CASSQKGNLNTEAFF
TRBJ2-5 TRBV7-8 CASSLGLEETQYF
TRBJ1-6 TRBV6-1 CASSEVLGYDSPLHF
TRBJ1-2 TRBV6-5 CASSRDRGYGYTF
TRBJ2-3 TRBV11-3 CASSSGQGGYTDTQYF
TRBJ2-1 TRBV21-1 CASSKPRANEQFF
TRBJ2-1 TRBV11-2 CASSFLRTLSYNEQFF
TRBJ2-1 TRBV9 CASSVEAASYNEQFF
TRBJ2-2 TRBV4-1 CASSQDRDRAANTGELFF
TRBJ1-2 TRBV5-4 CASSLAGGDGYTF
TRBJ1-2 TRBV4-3 CASSQGTVHGYTF
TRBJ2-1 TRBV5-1 CASSETRSYNEQFF
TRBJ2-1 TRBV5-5 CASSFSLYNEQFF
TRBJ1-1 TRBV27 CASSLYGRGNTEAFF
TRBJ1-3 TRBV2 CASSERDRVSGNTIYF
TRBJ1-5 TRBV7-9 CASSLVKDGGNQPQHF